This TCR beta chain was recovered during a study of T-cell memory formation after mild COVID-19. This clonotype appeared a few times. Germline V gene data show CDR1 as SGHRS and CDR2 as YFSETQ. The CDR3 runs to 16 residues. Trimming at V came to 2 bases and at J to 0 bases, leaving 7 bases not matched to a gene. TCRdb processed the 5' RACE reads anew with MiXCR; each CDR3 protein has one entry. The repertoire holds about 260,000 distinct CDR3 sequences, with around 15% as singletons. The V call is TRBV5-1, the J call TRBJ1-2; 7 nucleotides align to TRBD1. The sequenced sample consisted of PBMCs or a T cell subset sorted from them (not recorded which). The receptor was isolated from a young man who had mild COVID-19 (a few samples of this study predate the infection). Cell type and time point are not known. The CDR3 region is CASSFTGTVPNYGYTF. The CDR3 DNA sequence: TGCGCCAGCAGCTTTACCGGGACAGTCCCTAACTATGGCTACACCTTC.